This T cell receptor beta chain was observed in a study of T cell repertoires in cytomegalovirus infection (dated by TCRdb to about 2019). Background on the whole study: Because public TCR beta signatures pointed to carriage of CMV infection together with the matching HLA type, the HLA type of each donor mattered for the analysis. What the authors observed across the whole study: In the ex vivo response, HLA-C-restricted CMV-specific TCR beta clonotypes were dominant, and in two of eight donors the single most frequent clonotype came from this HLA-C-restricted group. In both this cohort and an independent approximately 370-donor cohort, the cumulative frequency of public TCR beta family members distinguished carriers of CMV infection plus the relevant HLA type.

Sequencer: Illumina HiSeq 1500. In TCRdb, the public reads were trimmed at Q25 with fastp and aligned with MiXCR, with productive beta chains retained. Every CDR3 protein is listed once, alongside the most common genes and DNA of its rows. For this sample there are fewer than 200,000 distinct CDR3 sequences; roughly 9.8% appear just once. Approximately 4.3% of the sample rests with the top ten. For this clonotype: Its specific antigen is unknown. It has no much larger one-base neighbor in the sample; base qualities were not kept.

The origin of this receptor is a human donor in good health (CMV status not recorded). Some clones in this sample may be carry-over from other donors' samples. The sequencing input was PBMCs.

The CDR3 in this case is CASRTSGRSDTQYF. The DNA is TGTGCCAGCAGGACTAGCGGGAGATCAGATACGCAGTATTTT. The chain employs TRBV2 and TRBJ2-3, with TRBD2 matching 12 junction bases. In the germline V gene, CDR1 corresponds to SNHLY and CDR2 to FYNNEI. Trimming takes 6 bases off V and 4 bases off J; junction bases not matched to a gene: 2. Taken from cysteine to phenylalanine, the CDR3 has 14 residues. Only CDR3 DNA remains: 42 bases, in frame from the first base.